This T cell receptor beta chain was documented in a study of metastatic and nonmetastatic thyroid tumors (dated by TCRdb to between 2020 and 2021). For the wider study: Repertoires were compared across peripheral blood and tumor or nodule tissue samples from malignant and benign thyroid patients.

This clone is identified as medium-sized (0.01 to 0.1%). There is no known antigen for this receptor. Within one base of it there is no much larger clone, and no base qualities were kept. What the work shows at the level of the full study, not this receptor alone: TCR beta diversity was reported as significantly higher in malignant tumors than in benign nodules, in both blood and tumor samples.

Germline trimming amounts to 0 bases on V and 0 bases on J, with 5 as the count of junction bases outside the gene matches. CDR1 and CDR2 were assigned from the germline V gene (reference sequence) as DFQATT and SNEGSKA. From the cysteine up to the phenylalanine, the CDR3 has a length of 15 residues. Of all the DNA, just the CDR3 is kept, 45 bases in frame from base 1. Before undergoing thyroid surgery, none of the patients had been given any kind of treatment. Using T-cell receptor beta sequencing, the study looked back at clinical samples from patients collected from the early 2010s to the late 2010s. The library relied on PCR. The sequencing machine was an Illumina HiSeq 4000. High-throughput sequencing was used to profile the TCR beta-chain CDR3 region of every patient. Concerning the study's data processing: CDR3 differences across clinicopathological groups were used to build a classifier for discriminating distant-metastatic papillary thyroid cancer patients. To measure repertoire diversity the researchers used the Shannon index, while the Morisita-Horn index served to gauge how similar the tumor and blood repertoires were. TCRdb redid the processing of the public reads, applying fastp at Q25 and MiXCR, and retained in-frame beta chains. TCRdb assigned the V and J calls; the authors' analysis was not used. Within this sample are roughly 7,300 clones, with over 15% of them counted one time only. The top ten hold over 8.5% of the sample.

This sequence originates from a female donor with papillary thyroid cancer or a benign thyroid nodule (not recorded which). Some clones in this sample may be carry-over from other donors' samples. Sequencing was done on a sample of adjacent normal tissue. The V gene is TRBV20-1 and the J gene is TRBJ2-7, with TRBD2 identical over 7 junction bases. The DNA sequence reads TGCAGTGCTAGAGATATTAGCGGGCGCTCCTACGAGCAGTACTTC. This codes for CSARDISGRSYEQYF.